This T cell receptor beta chain was captured by sequencing in a study of monozygotic twins with inflammatory bowel disease. The CDR3 contains 16 residues. Per germline, CDR1 SGHTA and CDR2 FQGTGA. For this clonotype: Its antigen is currently unknown.

Blood, 2.5 ml, was drawn per donor. Study-wide points: Sharing of clonotypes with others was lower in IBD patients than in healthy twins, and this was especially so with disease activity.

TCRdb re-called the 5' RACE reads and shows each CDR3 protein once, DNA omitted. The data include just over 300,000 distinct CDR3 sequences; the top ten clones carry over 5.5%. Sequencing input: blood. The gene calls are TRBV7-3 and TRBJ2-3; TCRdb gives TRBD2 as the D gene, but with no DNA this cannot be confirmed. The sequence was obtained from a human donor with ulcerative colitis or Crohn's disease, or a healthy co-twin of an affected twin (not recorded which). This CDR3 is CASSSTSGGAIDTQYF.